The rows below give T cell receptor beta chains drawn from one sample of a study of identical twins. MiXCR, run by TCRdb on the 5' RACE reads, gives a single entry per CDR3 protein. The sample consists of fewer than 650,000 distinct CDR3 sequences, approximately 10% of them appearing once. This same sample was also part of a study on yellow fever vaccine responses in identical twins.

Sequenced input: PBMCs. The receptors were gathered from a woman aged 18-30 years in good health. The CDR3 runs from the conserved cysteine through the conserved F or W. A D gene is named only where the DNA matches it firmly. The size field is filled for only some rows; it gives once, few, many or a size class.

TRBV12-3/TRBV12-4	many	NA	TRBJ2-7	TGTGCCAGCAGTCCTACCTCCGGGACGTCGGGGCAGTACTTC	CASSPTSGTSGQYF
TRBV15	many	TRBD1	TRBJ2-7	TGTGCCACCAGCAGAACCGGGACAGGGTACGAGCAGTACTTC	CATSRTGTGYEQYF
TRBV14	many	NA	TRBJ2-1	TGTGCCAGCAGCCTTGTTGTCTACAATGAGCAGTTCTTC	CASSLVVYNEQFF
TRBV9	NA	NA	TRBJ2-1	TGTGCCAGCAGCGTAGAGAGGAGTTTTGTTGAGCAGTTCTTC	CASSVERSFVEQFF
TRBV27	few	TRBD2	TRBJ2-1	TGTGCCAGCAGTTTAAATGTGCGGGGGGAGCAGTTCTTC	CASSLNVRGEQFF
TRBV7-8	many	TRBD2	TRBJ2-1	TGTGCCAGCAGCCTTTCGACTAGCGGGGGGGCAGGTGAGCAGTTCTTC	CASSLSTSGGAGEQFF
TRBV4-2	NA	NA	TRBJ2-3	TGTGCCAGCAGCCCACCCGGGACGGGCTATACGCAGTATTTT	CASSPPGTGYTQYF
TRBV29-1	many	TRBD2	TRBJ2-3	TGCAGCGTTAATAGCGGGATTAGCACAGATACGCAGTATTTT	CSVNSGISTDTQYF
TRBV12-3/TRBV12-4	many	TRBD2	TRBJ2-1	TGTGCCAGCAGAAGGACTAGCGGGGGCAATGAGCAGTTCTTC	CASRRTSGGNEQFF
TRBV12-3/TRBV12-4	NA	NA	TRBJ2-1	TGTGCCAGCAAGATCGACAGGCAGGGGGAGCAGTTCTTC	CASKIDRQGEQFF
TRBV12-3/TRBV12-4	NA	TRBD2	TRBJ2-7	TGTGCCAGCAGTCCTTTTGTGGGGGGGGTACTCCACGAGCAGTACTTC	CASSPFVGGVLHEQYF
TRBV12-3/TRBV12-4	NA	TRBD2	TRBJ2-3	TGTGCCAGCAGTCTCAAGACTAGCGGGAGGACGGATACGCAGTATTTT	CASSLKTSGRTDTQYF
TRBV24-1	many	NA	TRBJ2-1	TGTGCCACCAGTGATTTGCGGACTAACAATGAGCAGTTCTTC	CATSDLRTNNEQFF
TRBV7-2	NA	NA	TRBJ2-7	TGTGCCAGCAGAATGGGCCTCCGTGGGGAGCAGTACTTC	CASRMGLRGEQYF
TRBV29-1	many	NA	TRBJ2-7	TGCAGCGTCCTACCTGAATTCAGCTCCTACGAGCAGTACTTC	CSVLPEFSSYEQYF
TRBV20-1	few	NA	TRBJ2-1	TGCAGTGCTAAATTCGACAGTTACAATGAGCAGTTCTTC	CSAKFDSYNEQFF
TRBV24-1	NA	TRBD1	TRBJ2-2	TGTGCCACCAGTGATTGGGCCGGGACAGGGGTTGCCGGGGAGCTGTTTTTT	CATSDWAGTGVAGELFF
TRBV7-2	few	NA	TRBJ2-5	TGTGCCAGCTCAGTCCGGGTCTCAGAGACCCAGTACTTC	CASSVRVSETQYF
TRBV7-6	many	NA	TRBJ1-1	TGTGCCAGCAGCCCCCTAAAAACTGAAGCTTTCTTT	CASSPLKTEAFF
TRBV20-1	many	NA	TRBJ2-5	TGCAGTGCTGAGCAAGAGACCCAGTACTTC	CSAEQETQYF
TRBV6-1	many	NA	TRBJ2-6	TGTGCCAGCAGTGACCAAGACTCTGGGGCCAACGTCCTGACTTTC	CASSDQDSGANVLTF
TRBV7-3	NA	NA	TRBJ1-5	TGTGCCAGCAGCTTAGACGGACACGGCAATCAGCCCCAGCATTTT	CASSLDGHGNQPQHF
TRBV29-1	NA	NA	TRBJ1-5	TGCAGCGTTGCCCGGACAGAGAATCAGCCCCAGCATTTT	CSVARTENQPQHF
TRBV19	few	NA	TRBJ2-7	TGTGCCAGTAGTAGAAGCGGGTGGGCTCCCTTCGAGCAGTACTTC	CASSRSGWAPFEQYF
TRBV15	few	NA	TRBJ2-1	TGTGCCACCCAGAGAGGGGGGAGCTCCTACAATGAGCAGTTCTTC	CATQRGGSSYNEQFF
TRBV20-1	many	TRBD2	TRBJ2-3	TGCAGTGCACCTGGGAGGGGCCTGGAAGATACGCAGTATTTT	CSAPGRGLEDTQYF
TRBV5-1	NA	NA	TRBJ1-2	TGCGCCAGCAGCGAGGGCAGGGAGACCTATGGCTACACCTTC	CASSEGRETYGYTF
TRBV28	many	TRBD2	TRBJ2-3	TGTGCCAGCAGGCGACTAGCGGGGACCACAGATACGCAGTATTTT	CASRRLAGTTDTQYF
TRBV9	few	TRBD1	TRBJ2-2	TGTGCCAGCAGCGCCCCGGGACAGGGGGCATCCGGGGAGCTGTTTTTT	CASSAPGQGASGELFF
TRBV6-1	NA	NA	TRBJ2-3	TGTACCAGCAGACCCCAAAGGAGGGGCTGGACAGATACGCAGTATTTT	CTSRPQRRGWTDTQYF
TRBV20-1	NA	NA	TRBJ2-7	TGCAGTGAATCGGGACTCCACTACGAGCAGTACTTC	CSESGLHYEQYF
TRBV7-2	NA	TRBD2	TRBJ2-5	TGTGCCAGTCGACCGGGGGGGCCGGGGGAGACCCAGTACTTC	CASRPGGPGETQYF
TRBV5-5	many	NA	TRBJ2-1	TGTGCCAGCAGCTACGCCGAGTACAATGAGCAGTTCTTC	CASSYAEYNEQFF
TRBV6-2/TRBV6-3	few	NA	TRBJ2-2	TGTGCCAGCACCCCTAGCCGTACCGGGGAGCTGTTTTTT	CASTPSRTGELFF
TRBV11-2	NA	NA	TRBJ2-1	TGTGCCAGCAGCTTAGAGGCTAGCGTGTTCGGTGAGCAGTTCTTC	CASSLEASVFGEQFF
TRBV2	few	NA	TRBJ2-3	TGTGCCAGCAGTGCCGTCGGCGAGGACACAGATACGCAGTATTTT	CASSAVGEDTDTQYF
TRBV28	NA	NA	TRBJ2-3	TGTGCCACGCAGCTCGGGGGTGAAGATACGCAGTATTTT	CATQLGGEDTQYF
TRBV10-3	many	TRBD1	TRBJ2-7	TGTGCCATTACAAAGACAGGGTCCCCCTCCTACGAGCAGTACTTC	CAITKTGSPSYEQYF
TRBV7-9	many	TRBD2	TRBJ2-7	TGTGCCAGCAGCTCAACCGGGACTAAGGTCGAGCAGTACTTC	CASSSTGTKVEQYF
TRBV29-1	few	NA	TRBJ2-7	TGCAGCGTTGTGGGCTCCCACGAGCAGTACTTC	CSVVGSHEQYF
TRBV6-2/TRBV6-3	NA	NA	TRBJ2-5	TGTGCCAGCACAAGCGGAGAGACCCAGTACTTC	CASTSGETQYF
TRBV29-1	many	NA	TRBJ2-7	TGCAGCGTTGAGACAGGAAGAACTCTCGACGAGCAGTACTTC	CSVETGRTLDEQYF
TRBV10-3	NA	TRBD2	TRBJ2-2	TGTGCCATCAGTTTCGTTTTAGCGGGGGGGCCGGACACCGGGGAGCTGTTTTTT	CAISFVLAGGPDTGELFF
TRBV7-9	many	TRBD1	TRBJ2-1	TGTGCCAGCAGCCGATGGGACAGCTACAATGAGCAGTTCTTC	CASSRWDSYNEQFF
TRBV11-2	few	TRBD2	TRBJ2-2	TGTGCCAGCAGCTTATCCTTAAGACTAGCGGGATTAACAAGGGAGCTGTTTTTT	CASSLSLRLAGLTRELFF